This TCR beta chain was recorded in a study of blood T cell repertoires in COVID-19. The overall study: The United States, Italy and Spain were the sources of the acute and convalescent COVID-19 samples.

V trimming: 1 base; J trimming: 7 bases; junction bases outside the gene matches: 9. Looked up from germline, CDR1 is SGHDN and CDR2 is FVKESK. The CDR3 loop spans 15 amino acids. As processed by the authors: Nucleated cell number was recorded as an estimate derived from reference gene primer amplification. Method: immunoSEQ multiplex PCR; TCRdb's copy keeps in-frame clones and lacks some. V, J and clone size were drawn from that table, and D and trimming were deduced from the DNA. The sample lists tens of thousands of clones; around four fifths were seen once. The origin of this receptor is a woman of 80 years or more with active or convalescent COVID-19. The sequenced material came from peripheral blood. The V gene is TRBV14, the J gene TRBJ1-2, with 7 bases that match TRBD1. In nucleotides, the CDR3 is TGTGCCAGCAGCCAAGCCCTCGACAGGGCTAGTGGCTACACCTTC. The encoded protein is CASSQALDRASGYTF.